This T cell receptor (beta chain) was sequenced for a study of blood T cell repertoires in COVID-19. Study-level background: PBMCs, B-cell-depleted T cells, or T cells were the source of the cDNA or gDNA that made up the material.

This clone is a singleton in its sample. The sample has other DNA sequences that encode this CDR3 too. The table came from immunoSEQ multiplex PCR; TCRdb's copy has only in-frame clones and leaves some out. The sample holds roughly 570,000 clones; around 90% are singletons and the top ten take less than 9%. The germline V gene encodes CDR1 SNHLY and CDR2 FYNNEI. The CDR3 loop spans 11 amino acids. Trimming took off 6 bases at V and 4 bases at J, with 6 bases between the two ends. Sequencing used peripheral blood. The origin of this receptor is a woman aged 45-65 years with COVID-19, enrolled during active disease. V is TRBV2 and J is TRBJ1-1, with D unclear. The CDR3: CASSVSTEAFF. CDR3 DNA sequence: TGTGCCAGCAGCGTTTCCACTGAAGCTTTCTTT.